This entry lists 5 T cell receptor beta chains sequenced from one sample in a study of cytomegalovirus exposure and HLA in healthy donors. The protocol was immunoSEQ multiplex PCR, while the TCRdb copy is restricted to in-frame clones and leaves out a portion. The sample shows approximately 73,000 clones, approximately 95% of them seen only once. The sequenced sample consisted of PBMCs. The receptors were gathered from a man between 18 and 29 years old in good health and CMV-seronegative.

In nucleotides, the CDR3 is TGTGCCAGCAGTGAATCTAGAAGGGGAGAGACCCAGTACTTC. It codes for CASSESRRGETQYF. V usage is TRBV25-1 and J usage is TRBJ2-5, with D possibly TRBD1 on 5 matching bases. The germline gives CDR1 MGHDK, CDR2 SYGVNS. The CDR3 totals 14 residues. The V end lost 1 base, the J end lost 4 bases, and 10 bases lay between the germline ends.

Notes on this clone: One end of the junction varies from germline; a read error may be responsible. This sequence joins TRBV5-5 and TRBJ1-2, with D unclear. The CDR3 is 14 residues long. In germline, CDR1 is SGHKS, CDR2 YYEKEE (reference sequence). CDR3 sequence: CASSLVSRQEFAVF. CDR3 nucleotides: TGTGCCAGCAGCTTGGTGAGTCGGCAGGAATTTGCAGTCTTC. Supplemented by reference TRBV5-5 and TRBJ1-2, the full variable domain reads DAGVTQSPTHLIKTRGQQVTLRCSPISGHKSVSWYQQVLGQGPQFIFQYYEKEERGRGNFPDRFSARQFPNYSSELNVNALLLGDSALYLCASSLVSRQEFAVFGSGTRLTVV.

In the case of this clone: Other DNA variants within this sample encode the same CDR3. This sequence joins TRBV5-6 and TRBJ1-1; maybe TRBD1 (6 bases). Germline V gene data show CDR1 as SGHDT and CDR2 as YYEEEE. The CDR3 is 12 amino acids. Between the trimmed V and J ends, which lost 4 bases and 8 bases, there was a span of 12 bases. The CDR3 is CASSPRGAEAFF. The DNA of the CDR3 is TGTGCCAGCAGCCCCCGGGGGGCGGAAGCTTTCTTT.

The CDR3 loop is CASSLGRDAYTF. The CDR3 DNA reads as TGTGCCAGCAGCTTAGGGCGGGATGCCTACACCTTC. V is TRBV11-2 and J is TRBJ1-2; the D is unclear. The germline V gene encodes CDR1 SGHAT and CDR2 FQNNGV. The CDR3 contains 12 residues. The V and J ends lost 1 base and 10 bases respectively, with 10 bases between them.

The chain employs TRBV5-1 and TRBJ1-1; the D gene is possibly TRBD1 (5 bases). Germline loops: CDR1 SGHRS, CDR2 YFSETQ. V lost 4 bases and J 4 bases, leaving 14 bases between the germline ends. The CDR3 spans 14 residues. The DNA for the CDR3 is TGCGCCAGCAGCCTGGGGCAGGGTACCACTGAAGCTTTCTTT. Residues: CASSLGQGTTEAFF.